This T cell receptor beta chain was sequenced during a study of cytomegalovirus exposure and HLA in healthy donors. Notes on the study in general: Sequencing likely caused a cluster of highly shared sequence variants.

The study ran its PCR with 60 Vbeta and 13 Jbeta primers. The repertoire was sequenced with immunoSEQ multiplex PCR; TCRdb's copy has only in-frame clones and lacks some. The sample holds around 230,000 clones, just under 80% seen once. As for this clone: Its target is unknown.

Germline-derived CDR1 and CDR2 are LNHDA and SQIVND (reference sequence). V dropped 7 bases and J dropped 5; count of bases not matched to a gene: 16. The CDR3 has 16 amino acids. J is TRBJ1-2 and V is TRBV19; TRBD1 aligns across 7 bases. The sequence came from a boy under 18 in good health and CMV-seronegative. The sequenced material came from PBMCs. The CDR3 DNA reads TGTGCCAGTACTCCCAAGGGGGCAGATTGGCCTTATGGCTACACCTTC. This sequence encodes CASTPKGADWPYGYTF.